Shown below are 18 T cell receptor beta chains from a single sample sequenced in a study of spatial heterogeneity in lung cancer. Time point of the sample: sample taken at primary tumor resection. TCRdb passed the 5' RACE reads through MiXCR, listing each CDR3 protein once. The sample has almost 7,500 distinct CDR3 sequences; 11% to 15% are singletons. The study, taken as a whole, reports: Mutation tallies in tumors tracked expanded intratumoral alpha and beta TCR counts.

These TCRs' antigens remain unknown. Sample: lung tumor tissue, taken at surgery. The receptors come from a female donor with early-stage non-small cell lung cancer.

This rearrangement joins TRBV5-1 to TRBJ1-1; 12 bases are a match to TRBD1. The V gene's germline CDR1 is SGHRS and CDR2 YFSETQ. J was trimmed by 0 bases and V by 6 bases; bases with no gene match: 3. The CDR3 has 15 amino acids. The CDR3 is CASKGQGAMNTEAFF. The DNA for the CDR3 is TGCGCCAGCAAGGGACAGGGGGCGATGAACACTGAAGCTTTCTTT.

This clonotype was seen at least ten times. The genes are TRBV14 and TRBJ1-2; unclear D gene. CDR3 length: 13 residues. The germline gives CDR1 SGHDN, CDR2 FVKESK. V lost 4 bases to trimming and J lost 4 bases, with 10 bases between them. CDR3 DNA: TGTGCCAGCAGCCTCAAAGATGGCTATGGCTACACCTTC. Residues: CASSLKDGYGYTF.

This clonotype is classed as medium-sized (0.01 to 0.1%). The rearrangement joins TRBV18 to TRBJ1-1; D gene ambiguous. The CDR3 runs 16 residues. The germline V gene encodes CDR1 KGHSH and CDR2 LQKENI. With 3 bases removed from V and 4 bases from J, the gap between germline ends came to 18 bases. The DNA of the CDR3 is TGTGCCAGCTCACCCGTCCCTCCTACCAGGAGCACTGAAGCTTTCTTT. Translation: CASSPVPPTRSTEAFF.

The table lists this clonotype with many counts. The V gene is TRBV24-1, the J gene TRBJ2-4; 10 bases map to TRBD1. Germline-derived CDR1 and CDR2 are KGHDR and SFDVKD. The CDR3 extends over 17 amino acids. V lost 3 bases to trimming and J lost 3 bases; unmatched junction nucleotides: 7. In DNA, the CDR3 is TGTGCCACCAGTGATACGGGACAGGGGTCCGGCAAAAACATTCAGTACTTC. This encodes CATSDTGQGSGKNIQYF.

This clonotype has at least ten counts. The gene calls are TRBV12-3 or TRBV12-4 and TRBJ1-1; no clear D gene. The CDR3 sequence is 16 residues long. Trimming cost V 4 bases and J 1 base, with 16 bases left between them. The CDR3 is CASSSSQWAWNTEAFF. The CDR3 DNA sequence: TGTGCCAGCAGTTCCTCTCAATGGGCCTGGAACACTGAAGCTTTCTTT.

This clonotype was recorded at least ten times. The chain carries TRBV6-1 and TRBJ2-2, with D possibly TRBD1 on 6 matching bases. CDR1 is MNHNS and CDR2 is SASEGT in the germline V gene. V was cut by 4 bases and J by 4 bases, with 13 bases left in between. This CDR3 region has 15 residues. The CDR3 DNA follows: TGTGCCAGCAGTGCGCCCGGGACACTCACCGGGGAGCTGTTTTTT. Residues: CASSAPGTLTGELFF.

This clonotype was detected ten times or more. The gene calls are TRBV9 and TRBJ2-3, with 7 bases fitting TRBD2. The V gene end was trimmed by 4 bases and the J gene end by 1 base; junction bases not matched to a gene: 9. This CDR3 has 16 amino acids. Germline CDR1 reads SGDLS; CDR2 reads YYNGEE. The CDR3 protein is CASSTSPRGGTDTQYF. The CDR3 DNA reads TGTGCCAGCAGCACCTCCCCCCGGGGGGGCACAGATACGCAGTATTTT.

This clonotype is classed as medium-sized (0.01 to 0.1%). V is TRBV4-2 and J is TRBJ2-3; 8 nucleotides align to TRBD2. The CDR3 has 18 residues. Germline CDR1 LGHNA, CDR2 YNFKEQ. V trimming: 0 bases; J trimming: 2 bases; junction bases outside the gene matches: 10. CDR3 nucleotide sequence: TGTGCCAGCAGCCAAGATCATATAGCGGGGATCCTCACAGATACGCAGTATTTT. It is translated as CASSQDHIAGILTDTQYF.

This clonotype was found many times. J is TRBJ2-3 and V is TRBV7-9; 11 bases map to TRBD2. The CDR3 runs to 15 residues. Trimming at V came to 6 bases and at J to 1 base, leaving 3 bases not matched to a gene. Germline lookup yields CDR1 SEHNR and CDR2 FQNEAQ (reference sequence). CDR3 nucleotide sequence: TGTGCCAGCAGGAGGGGACTAGCGGGCACAGATACGCAGTATTTT. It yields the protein CASRRGLAGTDTQYF.

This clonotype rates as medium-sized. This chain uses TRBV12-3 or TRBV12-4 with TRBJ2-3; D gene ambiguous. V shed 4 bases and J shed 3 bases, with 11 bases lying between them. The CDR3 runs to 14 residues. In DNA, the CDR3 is TGTGCCAGCAGTTCCCTTCGAAGGACAGATACGCAGTATTTT. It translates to CASSSLRRTDTQYF.

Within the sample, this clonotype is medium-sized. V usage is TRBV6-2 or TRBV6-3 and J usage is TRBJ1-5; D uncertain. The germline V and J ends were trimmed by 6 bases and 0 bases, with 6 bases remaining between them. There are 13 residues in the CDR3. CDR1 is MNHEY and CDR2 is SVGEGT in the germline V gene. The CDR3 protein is CASRGYSNQPQHF. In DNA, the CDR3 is TGTGCCAGCAGGGGTTATAGCAATCAGCCCCAGCATTTT.

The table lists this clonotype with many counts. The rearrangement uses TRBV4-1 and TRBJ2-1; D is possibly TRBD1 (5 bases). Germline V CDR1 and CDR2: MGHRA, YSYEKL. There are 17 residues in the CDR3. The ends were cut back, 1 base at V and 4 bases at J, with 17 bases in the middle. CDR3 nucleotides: TGCGCCAGCAGCCAAGTGTTGGGTAGGGGCAATTACAATGAGCAGTTCTTC. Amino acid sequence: CASSQVLGRGNYNEQFF.

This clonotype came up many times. The chain's CDR3 is CASSLGGVANTIYF. The CDR3 nucleotides read TGTGCCAGCAGCTTGGGGGGCGTTGCAAACACCATATATTTT. The genes are TRBV5-6 and TRBJ1-3; maybe TRBD1 (5 bases). The CDR3 sequence is 14 residues long. Germline lookup yields CDR1 SGHDT and CDR2 YYEEEE. The V and J ends lost 0 bases and 6 bases respectively, with 10 bases between them.

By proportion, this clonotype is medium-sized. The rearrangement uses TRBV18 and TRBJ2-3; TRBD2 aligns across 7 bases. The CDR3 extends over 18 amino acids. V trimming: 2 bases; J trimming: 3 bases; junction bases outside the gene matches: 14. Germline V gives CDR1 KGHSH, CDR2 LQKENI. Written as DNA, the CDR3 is TGTGCCAGCTCACCATTCCCCTCGACGAGCGGGGTAACAGATACGCAGTATTTT. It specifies CASSPFPSTSGVTDTQYF.

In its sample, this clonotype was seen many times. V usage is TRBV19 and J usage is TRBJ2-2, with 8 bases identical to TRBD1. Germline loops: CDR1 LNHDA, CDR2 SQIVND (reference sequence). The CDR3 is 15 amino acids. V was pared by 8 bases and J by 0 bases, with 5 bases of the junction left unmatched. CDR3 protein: CASLPDRANTGELFF. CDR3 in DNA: TGTGCCAGTCTCCCGGACAGGGCGAACACCGGGGAGCTGTTTTTT.

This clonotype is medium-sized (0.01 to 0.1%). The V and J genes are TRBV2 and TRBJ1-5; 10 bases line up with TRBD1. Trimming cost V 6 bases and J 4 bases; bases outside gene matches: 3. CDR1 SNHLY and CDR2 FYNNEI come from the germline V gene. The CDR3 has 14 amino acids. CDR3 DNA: TGTGCCAGCAGAGAGGGACAGGGGAATCAGCCCCAGCATTTT. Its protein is CASREGQGNQPQHF.

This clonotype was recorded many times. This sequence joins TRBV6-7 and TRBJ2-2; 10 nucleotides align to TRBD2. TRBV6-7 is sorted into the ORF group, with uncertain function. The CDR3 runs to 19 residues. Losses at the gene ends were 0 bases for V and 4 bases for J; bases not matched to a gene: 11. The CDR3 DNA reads TGTGCCAGCAGTTACTCTGGACTAGCGGTGGCAAGCGCCACCGGGGAGCTGTTTTTT. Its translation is CASSYSGLAVASATGELFF.

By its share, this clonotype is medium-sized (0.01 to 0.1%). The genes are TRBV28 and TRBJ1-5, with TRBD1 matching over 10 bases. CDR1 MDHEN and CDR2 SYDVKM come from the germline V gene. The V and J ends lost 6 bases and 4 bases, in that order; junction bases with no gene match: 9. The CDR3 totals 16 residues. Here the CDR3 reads CASSPGQGSVNQPQHF. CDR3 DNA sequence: TGTGCCAGCAGCCCGGGACAGGGGTCCGTTAATCAGCCCCAGCATTTT.